These 9 T cell receptor beta chains originate from one sample sequenced in a study of blood T cell repertoires in COVID-19 (TCRdb year 2020). The library was built by means of the immunoSEQ multiplex PCR assay. Drawn from immuneACCESS, this table holds only the in-frame rearrangements with V and J called that TCRdb kept. Clones are partly lost; checked studies trace under half to an unresolved V gene and leave the rest unexplained. The sample has about 440,000 clones on record, 70% to 90% of them singletons. 10% to 15% of the sample goes to the ten largest clones. Sequenced: peripheral blood. These receptors came from a woman aged 50 to 60 with COVID-19, enrolled during active disease.

This clone has only one observation. The chain uses TRBV10-3 and TRBJ1-1, with 8 positions matching TRBD1. Per germline, CDR1 ENHRY and CDR2 SYGVKD. CDR3 length equals 14 residues. Germline trimming cut 11 bases from V and 1 base from J; bases unmatched to any gene: 9. CDR3 coding DNA: TGTGCCCGATCAGCTGACAGGGGGAACACTGAAGCTTTCTTT. This sequence encodes CARSADRGNTEAFF.

The chain joins TRBV14 to TRBJ1-1; 7 bases align to TRBD1. V lost 4 bases, J lost 1 base, and 6 bases stayed unmatched. Germline assignment: CDR1 SGHDN and CDR2 FVKESK. CDR3 length: 15 residues. CDR3 sequence: CASSLQGPRNTEAFF. CDR3 nucleotides: TGTGCCAGCAGCCTACAGGGGCCGAGGAACACTGAAGCTTTCTTT.

V and J are TRBV19 and TRBJ1-1; maybe TRBD1 (5 bases). This CDR3 is 13 amino acids long. The V end lost 8 bases, the J end lost 0 bases, and 10 bases lay between the germline ends. Germline-derived CDR1 and CDR2 are LNHDA and SQIVND (reference sequence). CDR3 in DNA: TGTGCCAGTCTGCGGGGCATGAACACTGAAGCTTTCTTT. Its translation is CASLRGMNTEAFF.

The CDR3 DNA reads as TGTGCCAGCAGCTTAGGGTGGGTAGGGACAGGGGGCTTCAACACCGGGGAGCTGTTTTTT. It yields the protein CASSLGWVGTGGFNTGELFF. The gene calls are TRBV13 and TRBJ2-2; 12 nucleotides match TRBD1. Trimming at V came to 0 bases and at J to 2 bases, leaving 10 bases not matched to a gene. CDR1 PRHDT and CDR2 FYEKMQ come from the germline V gene (reference sequence). This CDR3 region has 20 residues.

The chain carries TRBV3-1 (or the pseudogene TRBV3-2) and TRBJ2-3; D perhaps matches TRBD1 (6 bases). Trimming removed 4 bases from V and 2 bases from J, with 16 bases in between. In germline, CDR1 is LGHDT, CDR2 YNNKEL (reference sequence). The CDR3 runs 16 residues. The chain's CDR3 is CASSLSDRYYTDTQYF. The CDR3 DNA sequence: TGTGCCAGCAGCCTTTCTGACAGGTACTACACAGATACGCAGTATTTT.

V is TRBV10-3 and J is TRBJ2-3, with TRBD1 identical over 8 bases. This CDR3 comprises 15 residues. Trimming removed 2 bases from V and 3 bases from J; junction bases left unmatched: 4. Germline V gene data show CDR1 as ENHRY and CDR2 as SYGVKD. In nucleotides, the CDR3 is TGTGCCATCAGTGAGACTACAGGGGGTACAGATACGCAGTATTTT. Amino acids: CAISETTGGTDTQYF.

The chain employs TRBV7-9 and TRBJ2-1, with D possibly being TRBD1 (5 bases). The CDR3 totals 13 residues. CDR1 and CDR2 (germline): SEHNR, FQNEAQ (reference sequence). Trimming removed 3 bases from V and 8 bases from J, with 11 bases in between. As DNA, the CDR3 is TGTGCCAGCAGCTTGGACACGGTTGATGAGCAGTTCTTC. It is translated as CASSLDTVDEQFF.

The CDR3 region has the DNA TGTGCCAGCAGCTTGGCTAGCGGGGGGAAGGGTGAGCAGTTCTTC. Protein: CASSLASGGKGEQFF. This chain connects TRBV5-4 to TRBJ2-1, with 11 bases identical to TRBD2. The ends lost 0 bases at V and 9 bases at J; junction bases unmatched: 5. Per the germline V gene, CDR1 is SGHNT and CDR2 is YYREEE (reference sequence). The CDR3 is 15 residues long.

This clone was picked up a small number of times. V is TRBV30 and J is TRBJ1-1; no reliable D call. This CDR3 has 13 amino acids. V was shortened by 3 bases and J by 4 bases, with 12 bases between the two germline ends. The germline CDR1 and CDR2 sequences are GTSNPN and SVGIG (reference sequence). DNA for the CDR3: TGTGCCTGGAGGCTGGGCTTGGCCACTGAAGCTTTCTTT. It codes for CAWRLGLATEAFF. The full variable domain, its missing parts supplied by reference TRBV30 and TRBJ1-1, is SQTIHQWPATLVQPVGSPLSLECTVEGTSNPNLYWYRQAAGRGLQLLFYSVGIGQISSEVPQNLSASRPQDRQFILSSKKLLLSDSGFYLCAWRLGLATEAFFGQGTRLTVV.